This T cell receptor (beta chain) was recorded in a study of blood T cell repertoires in COVID-19. Study-wide background: The United States, Italy and Spain supplied acute and convalescent COVID-19 samples. The analysed material was cDNA or gDNA that came from T cells, B-cell-depleted T cells, or PBMCs.

In the original processing: How many nucleated cells were present was estimated from reference gene primer amplification. Using immunoSEQ multiplex PCR, the repertoire was profiled, and TCRdb retains in-frame clones only, with some absent. For V, J and clone size, that table is used; D and trimming come from the DNA. The profile shows 200,000 to 300,000 clones, approximately 85% of them singletons. The V and J ends lost 5 bases and 5 bases respectively, with 9 bases between them. CDR1 is GTSNPN and CDR2 is SVGIG in the germline V gene (reference sequence). The CDR3 is 11 amino acids. Enrollees, about 18 to 95 years old, lived in fewer than 25 US areas.

Sequenced material: PBMCs or T cells enriched from blood (not recorded which). The chain joins TRBV30 to TRBJ1-1; D remains unclear. The receptor was isolated from a woman aged 50 to 60 with acute COVID-19. CDR3 bases: TGTGCCTGGGGCATGAGAACTGAAGCTTTCTTT. Translating it yields CAWGMRTEAFF.